This entry lists 3 T cell receptor beta chains sequenced from one sample in a study of cytomegalovirus exposure and HLA in healthy donors. Sequencing used immunoSEQ multiplex PCR; TCRdb keeps in-frame clones, though not all of them. The sample lists around 74,000 clones, around 85% occurring once. The source material was PBMCs. The receptor set was obtained from a man aged 30-40 years in good health and CMV-seronegative.

V usage is TRBV9 and J usage is TRBJ2-1; maybe TRBD2 (5 bases). Germline assignment: CDR1 SGDLS and CDR2 YYNGEE. Trimming stripped 1 base from V and 4 bases from J, with 15 bases between. The CDR3 has 16 amino acids. As DNA, the CDR3 is TGTGCCAGCAGCGTATATAGCGCAGCCATTTACAATGAGCAGTTCTTC. Translation gives CASSVYSAAIYNEQFF.

Only a few counts were recorded for this clone. The genes are TRBV19 and TRBJ2-7, with a weak D call TRBD1 (6 bases). The V gene lost 5 bases and the J gene lost 2 bases, with 13 bases spanning the gap. The CDR3 has 14 residues. Germline assignment: CDR1 LNHDA and CDR2 SQIVND (reference sequence). The DNA of the CDR3 is TGTGCCAGTAGTGTTTCCGGGACAACCTACGAGCAGTACGTC. Translating gives CASSVSGTTYEQYV.

The rearrangement uses TRBV25-1 and TRBJ1-2; TRBD1 might be the D (6 bases). The CDR3 totals 13 residues. Between the trimmed V and J ends, which lost 7 bases and 6 bases, there was a span of 15 bases. Looked up from germline, CDR1 is MGHDK and CDR2 is SYGVNS. This CDR3 is CASNYRDGDGYTF. The CDR3 nucleotides read TGTGCCAGCAACTACAGGGATGGGGATGGCTACACCTTC.